This entry is about one TCR beta chain. Its target antigen remains unknown. A read error is possible here, since a much larger clone lies one base away. From the cysteine up to the phenylalanine, the CDR3 has a length of 15 residues. The CDR3 DNA has 45 bases and is translated from base 1. In the germline V gene (reference sequence), CDR1 corresponds to LNHDA and CDR2 to SQIVND. The sample was run on an Illumina HiSeq 1500. TCRdb trimmed the raw reads at Q25, called clones with MiXCR and kept productive beta chains. CDR3 protein sequences are deduplicated, and each keeps its most common genes and DNA. The sample table records around 100,000 distinct CDR3 sequences; 10% of these occur just once. The ten largest clones represent over 25% of the sample. This entry comes from a study of T cell repertoires in cytomegalovirus infection (dated by TCRdb to the late 2010s). Broadly, across the study: Donor HLA type was relevant to the analysis, because carriage of CMV infection together with the matching HLA type was indicated by public TCR beta signatures. Study-wide findings and limitations: In both this cohort and an independent roughly 350-donor cohort, the cumulative frequency of public TCR beta family members distinguished carriers of CMV infection plus the relevant HLA type. In the ex vivo response, HLA-C-restricted CMV-specific TCR beta clonotypes were dominant, and in two of eight donors the single most frequent clonotype came from this HLA-C-restricted group.

Sequenced sample: PBMCs, sequenced either directly or after in vitro stimulation (not recorded which). The source is a human donor in good health (CMV status not recorded). Some clones in this sample may be carry-over from other donors' samples. This chain is built from TRBV19 and TRBJ1-1; 10 central nucleotides agree with TRBD1. The DNA is TGTGCCAGTCGTGGCCTGGGACAGGGGAACAATGAAGCTTTCTTT. Its translation is CASRGLGQGNNEAFF. Reference TRBV19 and TRBJ1-1 genes cover what lies past the CDR3, so the full variable domain is DGGITQSPKYLFRKEGQNVTLSCEQNLNHDAMYWYRQDPGQGLRLIYYSQIVNDFQKGDIAEGYSVSREKKESFPLTVTSAQKNPTAFYLCASRGLGQGNNEAFFGQGTRLTVV.